A single sample gave rise to the 9 T cell receptor beta chains below, sequenced in a study of blood T cells in healthy people across ages. It was with a sample-barcoded 5' primer and a J-beta primer mix that a second PCR of about 7 to 12 cycles was run. TCRdb re-analysed the 5' RACE reads in MiXCR, keeping a single row per CDR3 protein. The sample shows 750,000 to 1,000,000 distinct CDR3 sequences, about 28% of them seen only once. The same sample was also used in a study of T cells of mothers and their children.

The material sequenced was blood. These receptors all stem from a woman between 40 and 55 years old in good health.

This clonotype was observed a few times. This chain uses TRBV20-1 with TRBJ2-7; D remains ambiguous. Germline V gene sequence: CDR1 DFQATT, CDR2 SNEGSKA (reference sequence). Trimming stripped 1 base from V and 5 bases from J, with 12 bases between. CDR3 size: 13 residues. CDR3 DNA: TGCAGTGCTAGAGGTACCACTCGAAACGAGCAGTACTTC. Translation: CSARGTTRNEQYF.

The rearrangement links TRBV7-9 to TRBJ1-6; D gene unclear. The CDR3 length is 17 residues. Trimming left V 1 base short and J 4 bases short, with 14 bases between. Germline CDR1 is SEHNR and CDR2 is FQNEAQ (reference sequence). CDR3 region: CASSLGAADPYNSPLHF. CDR3 in DNA: TGTGCCAGCAGCTTAGGGGCGGCAGATCCATATAATTCACCCCTCCACTTT.

The chain couples TRBV28 to TRBJ1-1; tentatively, D is TRBD1 (5 bases). Between the trimmed V and J ends, which lost 6 bases and 9 bases, there was a span of 17 bases. This CDR3 is built from 13 residues. The germline CDR1 and CDR2 sequences are MDHEN and SYDVKM. The chain's CDR3 is CASSRQGLKKAFF. CDR3 coding DNA: TGTGCCAGCAGCCGGCAGGGATTGAAGAAAGCTTTCTTT.

Note on this clonotype: One end of the junction is discordant with germline, which a read error may explain. This sequence joins TRBV7-7 and TRBJ2-5, with 8 bases lining up with TRBD1. With the DNA end fitting TRBJ2-7 better, the J assignment may be wrong. There are 15 residues in the CDR3. Germline V gives CDR1 SSHAT, CDR2 FNYEAQ (reference sequence). CDR3: CASRLSQGATYEQYF. The CDR3, as DNA: TGTGCTAGCAGATTATCGCAGGGGGCAACGTACGAGCAGTACTTC.

Points on this clonotype: This clone may be a read error of a much larger clone one base away. This chain links TRBV27 with TRBJ1-5, with D possibly being TRBD1 (6 bases). This CDR3 region has 12 residues. The germline CDR1 and CDR2 sequences are MNHEY and SMNVEV (reference sequence). CDR3 in amino acids: CASGKGVQPRHF. As DNA, the CDR3 is TGTGCCAGCGGCAAGGGGGTTCAGCCCCGGCATTTT.

The V gene is TRBV24-1, the J gene TRBJ1-1, with TRBD1 identical over 8 bases. Germline CDR1 reads KGHDR; CDR2 reads SFDVKD. The CDR3 totals 17 residues. V was clipped by 3 bases and J by 0 bases; unmatched bases: 8. CDR3 amino acids: CATSDNRGTKMNTEAFF. The CDR3 DNA reads TGTGCCACCAGTGATAACAGGGGGACAAAGATGAACACTGAAGCTTTCTTT.

Ten or more counts support this clonotype. This chain links TRBV6-2 or TRBV6-3 with TRBJ2-7; TRBD1 might be the D (6 bases). The CDR3 consists of 15 residues. Trimming removed 2 bases at V and 8 bases at J, with 19 bases between. From germline, CDR1 is MNHEY and CDR2 SVGEGT. In DNA form, the CDR3 reads TGTGCCAGCAGTTACAGGGCCTCTCGGACAGAGAAGCAGTACTTC. It specifies CASSYRASRTEKQYF.

This sequence joins TRBV9 and TRBJ2-2; no reliable D call. Trimming took 7 bases from V and 3 from J, leaving 22 bases between them. CDR1 and CDR2 (germline): SGDLS, YYNGEE. The CDR3 length is 17 residues. The CDR3 reads CASSPTRSPTYTGELFF. The CDR3 DNA reads TGTGCCAGCTCTCCCACCAGGTCCCCGACGTACACCGGGGAGCTGTTTTTT.

This clonotype was picked up a small number of times. The chain couples TRBV27 to TRBJ1-4; possible D gene TRBD1, 5 bases. This CDR3 region has 15 residues. CDR1 is MNHEY, CDR2 SMNVEV, per germline (reference sequence). Deletions cut 7 bases from V and 1 base from J, with 13 bases between. As DNA, the CDR3 is TGTGCCAGCACCCAATGGGGGGGAACTAATGAAAAACTGTTTTTT. Translated: CASTQWGGTNEKLFF.